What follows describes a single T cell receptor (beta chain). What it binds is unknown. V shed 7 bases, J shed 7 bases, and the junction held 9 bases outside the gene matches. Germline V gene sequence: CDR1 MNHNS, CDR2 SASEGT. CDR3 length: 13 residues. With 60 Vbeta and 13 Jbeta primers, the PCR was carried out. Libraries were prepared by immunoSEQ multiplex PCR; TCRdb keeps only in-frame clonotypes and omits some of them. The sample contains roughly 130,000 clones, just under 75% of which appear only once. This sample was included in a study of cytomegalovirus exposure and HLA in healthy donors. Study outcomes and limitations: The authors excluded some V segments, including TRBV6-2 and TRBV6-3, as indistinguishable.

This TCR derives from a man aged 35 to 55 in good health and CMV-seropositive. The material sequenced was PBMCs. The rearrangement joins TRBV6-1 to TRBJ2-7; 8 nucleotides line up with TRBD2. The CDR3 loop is CASTQSGGWEQYF. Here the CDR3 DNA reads TGTGCCAGCACCCAAAGCGGGGGTTGGGAGCAGTACTTC.